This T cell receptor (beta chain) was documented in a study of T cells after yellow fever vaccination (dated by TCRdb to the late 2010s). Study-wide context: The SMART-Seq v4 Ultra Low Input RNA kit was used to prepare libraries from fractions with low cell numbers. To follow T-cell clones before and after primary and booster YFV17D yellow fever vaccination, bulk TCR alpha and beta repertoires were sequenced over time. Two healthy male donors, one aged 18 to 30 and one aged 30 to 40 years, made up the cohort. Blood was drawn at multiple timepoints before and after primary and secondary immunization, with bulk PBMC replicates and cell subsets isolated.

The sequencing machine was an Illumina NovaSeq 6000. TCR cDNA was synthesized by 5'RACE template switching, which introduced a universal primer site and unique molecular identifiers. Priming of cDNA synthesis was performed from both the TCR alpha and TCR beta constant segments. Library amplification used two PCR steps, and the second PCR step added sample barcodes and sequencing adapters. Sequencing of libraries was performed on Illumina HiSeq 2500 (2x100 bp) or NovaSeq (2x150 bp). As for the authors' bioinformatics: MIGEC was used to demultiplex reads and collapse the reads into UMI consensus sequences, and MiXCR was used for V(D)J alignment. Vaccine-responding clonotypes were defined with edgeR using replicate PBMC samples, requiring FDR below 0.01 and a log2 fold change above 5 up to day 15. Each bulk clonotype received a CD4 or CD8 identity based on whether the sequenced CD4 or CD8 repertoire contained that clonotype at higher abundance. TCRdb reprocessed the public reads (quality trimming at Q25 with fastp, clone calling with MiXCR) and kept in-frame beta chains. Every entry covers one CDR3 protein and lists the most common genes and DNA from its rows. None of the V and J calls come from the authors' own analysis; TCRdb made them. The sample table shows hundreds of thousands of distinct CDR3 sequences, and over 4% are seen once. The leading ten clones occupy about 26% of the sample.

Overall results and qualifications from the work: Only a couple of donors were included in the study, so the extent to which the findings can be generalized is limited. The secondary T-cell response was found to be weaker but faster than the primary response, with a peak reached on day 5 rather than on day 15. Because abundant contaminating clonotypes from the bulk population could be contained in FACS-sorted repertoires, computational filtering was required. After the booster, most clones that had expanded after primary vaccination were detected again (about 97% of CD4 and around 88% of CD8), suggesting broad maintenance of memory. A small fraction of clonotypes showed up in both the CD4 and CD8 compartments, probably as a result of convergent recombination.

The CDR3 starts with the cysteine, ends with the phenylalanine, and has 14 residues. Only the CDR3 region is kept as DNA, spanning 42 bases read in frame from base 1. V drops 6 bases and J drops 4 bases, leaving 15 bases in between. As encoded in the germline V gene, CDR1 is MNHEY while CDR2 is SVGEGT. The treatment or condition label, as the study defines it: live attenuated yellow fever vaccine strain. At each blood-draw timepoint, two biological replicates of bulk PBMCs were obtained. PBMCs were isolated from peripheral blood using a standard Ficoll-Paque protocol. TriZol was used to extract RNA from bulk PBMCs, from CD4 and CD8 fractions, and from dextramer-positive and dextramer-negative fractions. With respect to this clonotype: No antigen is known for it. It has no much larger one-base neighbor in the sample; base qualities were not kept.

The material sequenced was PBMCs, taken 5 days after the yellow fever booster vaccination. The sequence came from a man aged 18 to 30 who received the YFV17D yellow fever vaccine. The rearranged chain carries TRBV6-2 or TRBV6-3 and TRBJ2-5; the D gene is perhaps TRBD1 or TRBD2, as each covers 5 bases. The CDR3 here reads CASRTQVRGETQYF. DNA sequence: TGTGCCAGCAGAACACAGGTTCGGGGAGAGACCCAGTACTTC.